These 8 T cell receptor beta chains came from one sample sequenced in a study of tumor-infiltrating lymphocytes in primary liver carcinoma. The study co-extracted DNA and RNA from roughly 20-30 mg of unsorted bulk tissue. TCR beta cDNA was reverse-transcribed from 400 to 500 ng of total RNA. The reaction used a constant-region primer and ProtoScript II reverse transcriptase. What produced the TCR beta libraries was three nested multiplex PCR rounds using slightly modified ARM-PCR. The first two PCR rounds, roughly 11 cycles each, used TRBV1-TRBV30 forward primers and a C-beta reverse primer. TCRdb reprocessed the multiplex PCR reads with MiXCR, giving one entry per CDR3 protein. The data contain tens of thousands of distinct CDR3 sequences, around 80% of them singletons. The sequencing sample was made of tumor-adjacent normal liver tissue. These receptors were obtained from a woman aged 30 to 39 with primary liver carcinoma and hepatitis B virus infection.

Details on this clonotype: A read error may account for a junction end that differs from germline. The DNA of the CDR3 is TGTGCCAGCAGCTTCGGAGCGGGGCCGTACAATGAGCAATTCTTC. Encoded protein: CASSFGAGPYNEQFF. The V gene is TRBV5-4, the J gene TRBJ2-1; 7 bases fit TRBD2. The CDR3 sequence is 15 residues long. Germline V lookup: CDR1 SGHNT, CDR2 YYREEE (reference sequence).

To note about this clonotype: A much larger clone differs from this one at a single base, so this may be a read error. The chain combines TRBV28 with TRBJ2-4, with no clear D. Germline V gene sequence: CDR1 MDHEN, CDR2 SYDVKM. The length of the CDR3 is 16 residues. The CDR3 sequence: CATSPPPAGAKNIQYF. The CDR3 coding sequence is TGTGCCACCAGTCCGCCCCCGGCCGGAGCCAAAAACATTCAGTACTTC. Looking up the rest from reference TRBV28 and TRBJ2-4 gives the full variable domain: DVKVTQSSRYLVKRTGEKVFLECVQDMDHENMFWYRQDPGLGLRLIYFSYDVKMKEKGDIPEGYSVSREKKERFSLILESASTNQTSMYLCATSPPPAGAKNIQYFGAGTRLSVL.

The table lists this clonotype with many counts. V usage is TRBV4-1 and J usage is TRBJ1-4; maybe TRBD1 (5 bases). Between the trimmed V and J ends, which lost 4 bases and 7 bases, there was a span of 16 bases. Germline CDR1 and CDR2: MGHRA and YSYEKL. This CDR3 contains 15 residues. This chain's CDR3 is CASSLGRVGSEKLFF. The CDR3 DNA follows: TGCGCCAGCAGCCTCGGCAGGGTGGGAAGTGAAAAACTGTTTTTT.

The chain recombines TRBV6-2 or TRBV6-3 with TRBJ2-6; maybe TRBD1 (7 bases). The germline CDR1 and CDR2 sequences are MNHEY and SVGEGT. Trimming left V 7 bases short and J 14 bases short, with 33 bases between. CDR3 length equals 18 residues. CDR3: CASTSGDIGGSGANILTF. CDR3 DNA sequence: TGTGCCAGCACATCGGGGGACATAGGGGGCTCTGGGGCTAACATCCTGACTTTC.

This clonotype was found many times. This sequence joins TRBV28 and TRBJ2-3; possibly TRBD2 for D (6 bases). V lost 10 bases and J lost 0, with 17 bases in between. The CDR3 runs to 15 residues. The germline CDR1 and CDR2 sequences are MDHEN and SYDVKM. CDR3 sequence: CATQEGTPSTDTQYF. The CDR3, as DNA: TGTGCCACCCAGGAGGGGACGCCTAGCACAGATACGCAGTATTTT. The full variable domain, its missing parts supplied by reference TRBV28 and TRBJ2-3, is DVKVTQSSRYLVKRTGEKVFLECVQDMDHENMFWYRQDPGLGLRLIYFSYDVKMKEKGDIPEGYSVSREKKERFSLILESASTNQTSMYLCATQEGTPSTDTQYFGPGTRLTVL.

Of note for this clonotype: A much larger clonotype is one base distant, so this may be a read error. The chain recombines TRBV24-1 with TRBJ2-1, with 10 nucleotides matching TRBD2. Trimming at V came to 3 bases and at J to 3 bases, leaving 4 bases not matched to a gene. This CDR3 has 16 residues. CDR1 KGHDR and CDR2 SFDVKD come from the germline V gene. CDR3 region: CATSDPSGSHYNEQFF. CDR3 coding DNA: TGTGCCACCAGTGATCCTAGCGGGAGTCACTACAATGAGCAGTTCTTC.

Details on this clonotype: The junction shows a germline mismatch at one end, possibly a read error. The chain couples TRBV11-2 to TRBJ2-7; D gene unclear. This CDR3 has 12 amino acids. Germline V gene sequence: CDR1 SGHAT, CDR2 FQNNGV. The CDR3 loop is CASNSYDYGQYF. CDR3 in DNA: TGTGCCAGCAACTCCTACGATTACGGGCAGTACTTC. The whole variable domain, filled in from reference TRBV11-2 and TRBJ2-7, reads EAGVAQSPRYKIIEKRQSVAFWCNPISGHATLYWYQQILGQGPKLLIQFQNNGVVDDSQLPKDRFSAERLKGVDSTLKIQPAKLEDSAVYLCASNSYDYGQYFGPGTRLTVT.

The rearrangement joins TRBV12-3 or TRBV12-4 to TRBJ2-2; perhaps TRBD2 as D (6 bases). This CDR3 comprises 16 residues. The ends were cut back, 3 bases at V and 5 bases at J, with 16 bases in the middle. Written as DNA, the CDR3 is TGTGCCAGCAGTTTTCAGGCTGGAGGGAAGACCGGGGAGCTGTTTTTT. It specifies CASSFQAGGKTGELFF.